One and the same sample provided the 11 T cell receptor beta chains below, sequenced in a study of cytomegalovirus exposure and HLA in healthy donors. Generated by immunoSEQ multiplex PCR, the TCRdb table keeps only in-frame clones and is missing some. The sample consists of some 230,000 clones, around 90% of them appearing once. The material sequenced was PBMCs. The source of these receptors is a woman between 18 and 30 years old in good health and CMV-seronegative.

The count of this clone is one. The chain has TRBV5-1 and TRBJ2-1, with 12 positions matching TRBD2. J lost 6 bases, V lost 4 bases, and 8 bases had no gene match. The CDR3 runs 16 residues. Germline V gene data show CDR1 as SGHRS and CDR2 as YFSETQ. This CDR3 is CASSPRTSGTPNEQFF. CDR3 sequence (DNA): TGCGCCAGCAGCCCCCGGACTAGCGGGACACCCAATGAGCAGTTCTTC.

The chain joins TRBV19 to TRBJ2-2; a possible D gene is TRBD2 (6 bases). This CDR3 spans 15 amino acids. Looked up from germline, CDR1 is LNHDA and CDR2 is SQIVND (reference sequence). Trimming left V 6 bases short and J 6 bases short, with 17 bases between. The CDR3 DNA sequence: TGTGCCAGTAGACAAACGAGGGAGGTCTCCGGGGAGCTGTTTTTT. Its protein product is CASRQTREVSGELFF.

V and J are TRBV27 and TRBJ2-1; 10 nucleotides agree with TRBD2. Unmatched junction bases numbered 5, after V lost 2 bases and J lost 7 bases. Germline V gene lookup returns CDR1 MNHEY and CDR2 SMNVEV (reference sequence). This CDR3 is 15 amino acids long. The CDR3 reads CASSLRLAGVNEQFF. The CDR3 DNA sequence: TGTGCCAGCAGTTTACGGCTAGCGGGAGTAAATGAGCAGTTCTTC.

This chain connects TRBV9 to TRBJ1-1; 7 bases match TRBD1. Germline CDR1 SGDLS, CDR2 YYNGEE. CDR3 length: 13 residues. V gave up 3 bases and J gave up 8 bases; unmatched junction bases: 7. As DNA, the CDR3 is TGTGCCAGCAGCGCTACAGGGGCCGAGGAAGCTTTCTTT. Its protein is CASSATGAEEAFF.

This CDR3 is CASSESIRSGNSYNEQFF. The CDR3 DNA reads TGCGCCAGCAGTGAGTCGATCCGGAGCGGGAACTCCTACAATGAGCAGTTCTTC. The chain has TRBV10-2 and TRBJ2-1; the match to TRBD2 covers 7 bases. The V gene end was trimmed by 0 bases and the J gene end by 0 bases; junction bases not matched to a gene: 8. This CDR3 spans 18 amino acids. Germline loops: CDR1 WSHSY, CDR2 SAAADI.

The rearrangement links TRBV6-5 to TRBJ1-1; TRBD1 aligns across 9 bases. This CDR3 contains 15 residues. V shed 5 bases and J 4 bases; nucleotides not matched to a gene: 8. Per germline, CDR1 MNHEY and CDR2 SVGAGI. This CDR3 is CASSLQGARGTEAFF. The CDR3 region has the DNA TGTGCCAGCAGTCTACAGGGGGCGCGGGGCACTGAAGCTTTCTTT.

This clone has only one observation. The chain links TRBV28 to TRBJ1-4; 8 nucleotides agree with TRBD1. After removal of 8 bases from V and 3 bases from J, the junction contained 8 bases not matched to a gene. Germline CDR1 MDHEN, CDR2 SYDVKM. The CDR3 runs 15 residues. Here the CDR3 reads CASRNVQGANEKLFF. The CDR3 DNA is TGTGCCAGCCGAAACGTACAGGGGGCTAATGAAAAACTGTTTTTT.

The table lists this clone with a count of one. The chain links TRBV28 to TRBJ2-7; 8 positions agree with TRBD1. Looked up from germline, CDR1 is MDHEN and CDR2 is SYDVKM. V shed 3 bases, J shed 0 bases, and the junction held 7 bases outside the gene matches. The CDR3 spans 16 residues. CDR3 coding DNA: TGTGCCAGCAGTTTGTCCGGGACAGGAGCCTCCTACGAGCAGTACTTC. The encoded protein is CASSLSGTGASYEQYF.

The gene calls are TRBV6-4 and TRBJ1-1; TRBD1 matches 8 bases. The germline CDR1 and CDR2 sequences are MRHNA and SNTAGT. The CDR3 has 13 amino acids. J lost 1 base, V lost 7 bases, and 2 bases had no gene match. CDR3 bases: TGTGCCAGCATGGACAGGGCGAACACTGAAGCTTTCTTT. It yields the protein CASMDRANTEAFF.

The CDR3 spells CASSLVQGSYEQYF. Here the CDR3 DNA reads TGTGCCAGCAGCTTAGTACAGGGGTCCTACGAGCAGTACTTC. The gene calls are TRBV7-9 and TRBJ2-7; TRBD1 agrees at 7 bases. This CDR3 region has 14 residues. With V trimmed by 1 base and J by 1 base, 1 base remained unmatched. Germline assignment: CDR1 SEHNR and CDR2 FQNEAQ (reference sequence).

The J gene is TRBJ2-5, the V gene TRBV29-1; D might be TRBD1 (6 bases). This CDR3 spans 15 amino acids. Trimming removed 6 bases at V and 5 bases at J, with 22 bases between. Looked up from germline, CDR1 is SQVTM and CDR2 is ANQGSEA. Here the CDR3 DNA reads TGCAGCGTACTACTACAGGGTCTGGTGGGGGAGACCCAGTACTTC. It encodes CSVLLQGLVGETQYF.